The entry below describes one TCR beta chain. The V gene's germline CDR1 is SNHLY and CDR2 FYNNEI. The CDR3 has 15 amino acids. The sample is drawn from a study of monozygotic twins with inflammatory bowel disease. Reanalyzing the 5' RACE reads, TCRdb keeps one entry per CDR3 protein, without DNA. This repertoire includes approximately 340,000 distinct CDR3 sequences. Whole-blood total RNA was extracted without T cell sorting. V gene TRBV2 combines with J gene TRBJ2-5; the D call from TCRdb, TRBD1, cannot be confirmed without DNA. This TCR was recovered from a human donor with ulcerative colitis or Crohn's disease, or a healthy co-twin of an affected twin (not recorded which). Input material: blood. The CDR3 here is CASGGRGREGETQYF.